This T cell receptor (beta chain) was observed in a study of blood T cell repertoires in COVID-19. V dropped 3 bases and J dropped 4; count of bases not matched to a gene: 8. Germline assignment: CDR1 MDHEN and CDR2 SYDVKM. This CDR3 is built from 16 residues. This clone was recorded only once. Some clones are missing from TCRdb's copy, which holds only in-frame ones; the method was immunoSEQ multiplex PCR. The sample has 150,000 to 200,000 clones; roughly 90% are singletons. The specimen was peripheral blood. This sequence was found in a man aged 40-49 years with acute or convalescent COVID-19. The rearrangement uses TRBV28 and TRBJ2-5; 10 bases map to TRBD1. The CDR3 here is CASSLAGQGRSETQYF. Here the CDR3 DNA reads TGTGCCAGCAGTTTGGCGGGACAGGGGAGGTCAGAGACCCAGTACTTC. Full variable domain (remainder filled in from reference TRBV28 and TRBJ2-5): DVKVTQSSRYLVKRTGEKVFLECVQDMDHENMFWYRQDPGLGLRLIYFSYDVKMKEKGDIPEGYSVSREKKERFSLILESASTNQTSMYLCASSLAGQGRSETQYFGPGTRLLVL.